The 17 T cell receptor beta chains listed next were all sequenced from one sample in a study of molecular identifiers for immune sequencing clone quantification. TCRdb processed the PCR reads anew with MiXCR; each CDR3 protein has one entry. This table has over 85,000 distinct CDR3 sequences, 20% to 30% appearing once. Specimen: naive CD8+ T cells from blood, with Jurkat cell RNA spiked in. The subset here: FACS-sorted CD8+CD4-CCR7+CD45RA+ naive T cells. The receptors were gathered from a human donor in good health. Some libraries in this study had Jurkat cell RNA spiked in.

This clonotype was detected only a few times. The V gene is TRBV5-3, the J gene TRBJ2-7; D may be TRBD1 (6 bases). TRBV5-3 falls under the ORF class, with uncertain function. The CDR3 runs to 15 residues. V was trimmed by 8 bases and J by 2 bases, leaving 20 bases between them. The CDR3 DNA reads TGTGCCAGCAGAAACCCCGGGACACCAGCCTACGAGCAGTACTTC. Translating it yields CASRNPGTPAYEQYF.

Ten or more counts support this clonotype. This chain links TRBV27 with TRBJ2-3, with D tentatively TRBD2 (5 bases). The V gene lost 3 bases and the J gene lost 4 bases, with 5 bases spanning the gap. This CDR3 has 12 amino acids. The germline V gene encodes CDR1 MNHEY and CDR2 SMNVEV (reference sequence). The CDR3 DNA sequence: TGTGCCAGCAGTTTCGGGGCAGATACGCAGTATTTT. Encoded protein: CASSFGADTQYF.

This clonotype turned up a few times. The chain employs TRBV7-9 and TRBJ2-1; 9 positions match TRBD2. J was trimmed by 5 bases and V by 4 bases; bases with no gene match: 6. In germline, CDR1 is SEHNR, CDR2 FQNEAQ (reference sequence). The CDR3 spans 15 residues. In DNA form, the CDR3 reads TGTGCCAGCAGCTCGGCGGGAGGGAAAGACAATGAGCAGTTCTTC. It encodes CASSSAGGKDNEQFF.

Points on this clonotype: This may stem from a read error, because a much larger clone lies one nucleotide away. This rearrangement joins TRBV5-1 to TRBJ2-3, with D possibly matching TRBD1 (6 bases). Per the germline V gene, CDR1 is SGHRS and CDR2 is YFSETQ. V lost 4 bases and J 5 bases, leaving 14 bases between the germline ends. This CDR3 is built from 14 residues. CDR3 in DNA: TGCGCCAGCAGCATGTCACAGGGTGAAGATACGCAGTATTTT. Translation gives CASSMSQGEDTQYF.

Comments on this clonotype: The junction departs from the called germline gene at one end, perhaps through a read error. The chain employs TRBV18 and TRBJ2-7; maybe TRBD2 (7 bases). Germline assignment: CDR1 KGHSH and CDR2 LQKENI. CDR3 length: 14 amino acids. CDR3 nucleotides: TGTGCCAGCTCACCCACCCCAGGGGACTACGGGCAGTACTTC. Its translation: CASSPTPGDYGQYF.

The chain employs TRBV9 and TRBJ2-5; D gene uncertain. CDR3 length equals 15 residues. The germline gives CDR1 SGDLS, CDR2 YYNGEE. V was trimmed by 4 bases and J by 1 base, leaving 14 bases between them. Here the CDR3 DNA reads TGTGCCAGCAGCTCCGGGTCCCGCACCCAAGAGACCCAGTACTTC. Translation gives CASSSGSRTQETQYF.

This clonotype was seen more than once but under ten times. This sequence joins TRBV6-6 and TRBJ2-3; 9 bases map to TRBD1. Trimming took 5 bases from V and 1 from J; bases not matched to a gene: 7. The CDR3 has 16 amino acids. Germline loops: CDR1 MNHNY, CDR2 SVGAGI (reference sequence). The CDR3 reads CASSADRGGGTDTQYF. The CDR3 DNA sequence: TGTGCCAGCAGTGCCGACAGGGGGGGTGGCACAGATACGCAGTATTTT.

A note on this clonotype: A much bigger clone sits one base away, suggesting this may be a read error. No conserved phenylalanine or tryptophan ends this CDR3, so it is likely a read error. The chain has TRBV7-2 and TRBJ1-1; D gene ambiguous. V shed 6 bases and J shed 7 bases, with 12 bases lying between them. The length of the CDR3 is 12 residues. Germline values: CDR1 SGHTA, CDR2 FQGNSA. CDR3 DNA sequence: TGTGCCAGCAGTCCCGAGGGTTTTGAAGCTTTCCTT. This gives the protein CASSPEGFEAFL.

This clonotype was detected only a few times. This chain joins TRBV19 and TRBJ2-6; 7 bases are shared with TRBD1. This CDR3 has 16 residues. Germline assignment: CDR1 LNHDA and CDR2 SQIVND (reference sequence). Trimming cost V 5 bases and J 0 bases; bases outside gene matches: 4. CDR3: CASSATGLSGANVLTF. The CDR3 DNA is TGTGCCAGTAGTGCGACAGGGCTCTCTGGGGCCAACGTCCTGACTTTC.

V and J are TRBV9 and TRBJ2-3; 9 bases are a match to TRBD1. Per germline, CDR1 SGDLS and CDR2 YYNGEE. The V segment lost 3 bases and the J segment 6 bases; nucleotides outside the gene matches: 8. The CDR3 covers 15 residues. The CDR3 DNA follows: TGTGCCAGCAGCGGCCGGACAGGGGAGGCCGATACGCAGTATTTT. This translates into CASSGRTGEADTQYF.

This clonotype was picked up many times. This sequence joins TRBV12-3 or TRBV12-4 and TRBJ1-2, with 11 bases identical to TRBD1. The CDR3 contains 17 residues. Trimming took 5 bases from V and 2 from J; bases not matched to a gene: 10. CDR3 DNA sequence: TGTGCCAGCAGTCCTCTTGGGACAGGGGGTGACAACTATGGCTACACCTTC. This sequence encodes CASSPLGTGGDNYGYTF.

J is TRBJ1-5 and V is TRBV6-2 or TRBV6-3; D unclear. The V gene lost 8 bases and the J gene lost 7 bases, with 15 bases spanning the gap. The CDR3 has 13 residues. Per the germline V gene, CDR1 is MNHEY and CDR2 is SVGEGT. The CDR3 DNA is TGTGCCAGCGGAGGCGGGGTGGGACAGCCCCAGCATTTT. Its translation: CASGGGVGQPQHF.

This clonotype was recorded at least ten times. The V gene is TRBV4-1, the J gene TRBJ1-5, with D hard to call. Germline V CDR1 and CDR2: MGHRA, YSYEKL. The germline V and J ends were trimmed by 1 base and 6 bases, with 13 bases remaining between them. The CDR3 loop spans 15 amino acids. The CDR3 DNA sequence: TGCGCCAGCAGCCAAGTCCCGGGAGAGGGTCAGCCCCAGCATTTT. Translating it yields CASSQVPGEGQPQHF.

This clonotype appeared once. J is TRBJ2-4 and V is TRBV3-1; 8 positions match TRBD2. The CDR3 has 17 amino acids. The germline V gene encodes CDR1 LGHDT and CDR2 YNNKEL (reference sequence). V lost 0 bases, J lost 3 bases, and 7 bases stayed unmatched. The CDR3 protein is CASSQEGLVGSKNIQYF. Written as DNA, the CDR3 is TGTGCCAGCAGCCAAGAGGGACTAGTGGGGAGCAAAAACATTCAGTACTTC.

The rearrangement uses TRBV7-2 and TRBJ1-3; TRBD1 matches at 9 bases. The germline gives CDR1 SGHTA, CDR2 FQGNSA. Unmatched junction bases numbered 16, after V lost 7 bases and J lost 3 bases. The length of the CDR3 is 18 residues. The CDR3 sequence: CASTPFGTGIGRGNTIYF. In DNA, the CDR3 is TGTGCCAGCACCCCTTTCGGGACAGGGATAGGTCGTGGAAACACCATATATTTT. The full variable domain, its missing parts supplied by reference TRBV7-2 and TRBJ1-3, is GAGVSQSPSNKVTEKGKDVELRCDPISGHTALYWYRQSLGQGLEFLIYFQGNSAPDKSGLPSDRFSAERTGGSVSTLTIQRTQQEDSAVYLCASTPFGTGIGRGNTIYFGEGSWLTVV.

The CDR3 region is CASSYSPGGAGGLENIQYF. Here the CDR3 DNA reads TGTGCCAGCAGTTACTCGCCCGGGGGGGCGGGCGGGCTAGAAAACATTCAGTACTTC. The rearrangement uses TRBV6-6 and TRBJ2-4; 8 bases line up with TRBD2. CDR1 is MNHNY and CDR2 is SVGAGI in the germline V gene (reference sequence). The CDR3 has 19 amino acids. J lost 5 bases, V lost 0 bases, and 15 bases had no gene match.

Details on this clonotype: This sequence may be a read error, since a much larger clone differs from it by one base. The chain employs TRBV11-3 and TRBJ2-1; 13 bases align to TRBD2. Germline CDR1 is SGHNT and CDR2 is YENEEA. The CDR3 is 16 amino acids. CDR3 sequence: CVSSSSGTSGMDEQFF. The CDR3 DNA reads TGTGTCAGCAGCTCATCCGGGACTAGCGGGATGGATGAGCAGTTCTTC.